Here is one T cell receptor beta chain with its context. Repertoires were generated with immunoSEQ multiplex PCR, while TCRdb's copy carries only in-frame clones and drops some. The table lists some 2,100,000 clones, almost 96% of them singletons, with about 0.13% in the top ten. This record comes from a study of shared clonotypes between healthy human individuals. This TCR derives from a man between 18 and 35 years old in good health. The material sequenced was naive CD4+ T cells sorted from blood. This sample's subset: CD45RA+ positively selected.

The chain's CDR3 is CATSSYDRGLIGYTF. In DNA, the CDR3 is TGTGCCACCAGCAGCTACGACAGGGGGCTTATTGGCTACACCTTC. V and J are TRBV15 and TRBJ1-2, with TRBD1 identical over 10 bases. CDR1 is LNHNV and CDR2 is YYDKDF in the germline V gene (reference sequence). With V trimmed by 3 bases and J by 7 bases, 8 bases remained unmatched. CDR3 length: 15 amino acids.